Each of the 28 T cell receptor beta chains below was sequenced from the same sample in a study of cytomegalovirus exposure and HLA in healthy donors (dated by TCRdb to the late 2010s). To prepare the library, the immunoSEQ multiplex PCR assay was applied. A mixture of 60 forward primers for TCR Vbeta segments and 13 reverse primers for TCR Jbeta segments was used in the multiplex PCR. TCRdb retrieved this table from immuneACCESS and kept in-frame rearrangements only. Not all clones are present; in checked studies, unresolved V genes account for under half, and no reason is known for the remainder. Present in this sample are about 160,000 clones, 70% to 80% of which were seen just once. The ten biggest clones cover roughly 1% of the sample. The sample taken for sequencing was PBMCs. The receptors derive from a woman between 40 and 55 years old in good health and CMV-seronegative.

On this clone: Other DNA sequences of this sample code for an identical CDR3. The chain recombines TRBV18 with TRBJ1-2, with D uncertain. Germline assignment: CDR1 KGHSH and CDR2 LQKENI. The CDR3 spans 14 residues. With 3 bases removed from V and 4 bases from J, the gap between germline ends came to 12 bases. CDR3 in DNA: TGTGCCAGCTCACCGAGGGAAGGGCCCTATGGCTACACCTTC. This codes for CASSPREGPYGYTF.

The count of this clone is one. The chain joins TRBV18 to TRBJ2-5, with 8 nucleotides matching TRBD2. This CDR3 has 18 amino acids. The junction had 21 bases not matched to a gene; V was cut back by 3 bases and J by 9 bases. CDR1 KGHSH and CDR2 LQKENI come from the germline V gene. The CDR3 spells CASSPRDLAGSPPGSQYF. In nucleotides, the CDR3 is TGTGCCAGCTCACCCCGCGACTTAGCGGGAAGCCCCCCCGGGTCCCAGTACTTC.

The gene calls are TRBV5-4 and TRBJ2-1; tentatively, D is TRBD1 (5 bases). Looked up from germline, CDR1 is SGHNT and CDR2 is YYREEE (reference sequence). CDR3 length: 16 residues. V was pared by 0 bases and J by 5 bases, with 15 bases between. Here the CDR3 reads CASSLVSTVGDNEQFF. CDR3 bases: TGTGCCAGCAGCTTGGTCTCGACAGTAGGCGACAATGAGCAGTTCTTC.

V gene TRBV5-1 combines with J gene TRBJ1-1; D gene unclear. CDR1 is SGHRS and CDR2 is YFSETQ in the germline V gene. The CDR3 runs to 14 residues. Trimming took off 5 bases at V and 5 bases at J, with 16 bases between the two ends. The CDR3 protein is CASSRDPEGTEAFF. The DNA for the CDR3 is TGCGCCAGCAGTCGTGACCCAGAGGGTACTGAAGCTTTCTTT.

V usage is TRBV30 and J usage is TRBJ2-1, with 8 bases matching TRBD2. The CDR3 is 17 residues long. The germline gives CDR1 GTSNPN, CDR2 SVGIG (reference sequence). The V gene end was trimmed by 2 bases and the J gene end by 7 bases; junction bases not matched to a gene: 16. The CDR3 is CAWSPPDKGTRRNEQFF. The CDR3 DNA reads TGTGCCTGGAGTCCACCGGATAAAGGGACTAGGAGGAATGAGCAGTTCTTC.

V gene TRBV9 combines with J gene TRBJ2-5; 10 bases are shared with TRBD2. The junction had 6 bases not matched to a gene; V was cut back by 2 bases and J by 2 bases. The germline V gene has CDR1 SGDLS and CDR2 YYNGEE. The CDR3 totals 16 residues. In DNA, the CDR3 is TGTGCCAGCAGCGTGGGAGCGGGAGGGCCGCAAGAGACCCAGTACTTC. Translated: CASSVGAGGPQETQYF.

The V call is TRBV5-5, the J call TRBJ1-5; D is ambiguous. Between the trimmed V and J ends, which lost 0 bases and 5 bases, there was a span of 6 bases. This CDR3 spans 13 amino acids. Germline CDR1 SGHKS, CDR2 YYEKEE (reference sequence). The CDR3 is CASSLGGDQPQHF. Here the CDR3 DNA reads TGTGCCAGCAGCTTGGGAGGAGATCAGCCCCAGCATTTT.

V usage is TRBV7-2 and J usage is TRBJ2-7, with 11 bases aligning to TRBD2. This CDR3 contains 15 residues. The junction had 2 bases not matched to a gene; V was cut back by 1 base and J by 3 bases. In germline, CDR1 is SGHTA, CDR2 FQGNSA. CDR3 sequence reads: CASSLGLAGHYEQYF. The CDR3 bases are TGTGCCAGCAGCTTAGGACTAGCGGGGCACTACGAGCAGTACTTC.

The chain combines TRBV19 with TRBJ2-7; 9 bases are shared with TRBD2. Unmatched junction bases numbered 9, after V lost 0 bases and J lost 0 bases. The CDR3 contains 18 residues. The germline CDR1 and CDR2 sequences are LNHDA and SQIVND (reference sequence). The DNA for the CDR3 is TGTGCCAGTAGTATAGATCTTTTTGCTAGCGGGGTCTCCTACGAGCAGTACTTC. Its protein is CASSIDLFASGVSYEQYF.

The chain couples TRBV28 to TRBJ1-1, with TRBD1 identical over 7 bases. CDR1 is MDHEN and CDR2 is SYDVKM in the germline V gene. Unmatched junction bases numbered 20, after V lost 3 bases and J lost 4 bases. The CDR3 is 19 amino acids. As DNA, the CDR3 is TGTGCCAGCAGTTTGAGTTTGTCAAGGGGGCTCTACTCAGCCACTGAAGCTTTCTTT. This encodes CASSLSLSRGLYSATEAFF.

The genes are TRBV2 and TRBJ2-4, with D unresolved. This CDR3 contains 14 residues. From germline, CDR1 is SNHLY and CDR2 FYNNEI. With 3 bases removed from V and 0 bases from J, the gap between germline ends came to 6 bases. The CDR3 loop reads CASSDPVAKNIQYF. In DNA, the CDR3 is TGTGCCAGCAGTGACCCAGTAGCCAAAAACATTCAGTACTTC.

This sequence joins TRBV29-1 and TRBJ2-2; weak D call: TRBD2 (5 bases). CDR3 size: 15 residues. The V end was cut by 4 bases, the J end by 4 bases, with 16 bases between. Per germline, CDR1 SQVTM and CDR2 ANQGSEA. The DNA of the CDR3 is TGCAGCGTTGTTAGCGCCCCGGATGGCACCGGGGAGCTGTTTTTT. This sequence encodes CSVVSAPDGTGELFF.

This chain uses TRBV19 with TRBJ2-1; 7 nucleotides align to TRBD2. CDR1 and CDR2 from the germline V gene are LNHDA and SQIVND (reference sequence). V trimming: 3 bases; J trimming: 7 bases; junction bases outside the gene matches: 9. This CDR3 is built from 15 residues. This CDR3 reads CASSMSGGRANEQFF. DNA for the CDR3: TGTGCCAGTAGTATGTCGGGCGGGAGAGCAAATGAGCAGTTCTTC.

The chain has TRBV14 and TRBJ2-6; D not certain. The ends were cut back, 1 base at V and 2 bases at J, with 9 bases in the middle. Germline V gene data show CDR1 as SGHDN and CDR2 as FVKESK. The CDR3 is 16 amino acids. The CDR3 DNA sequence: TGTGCCAGCAGCCAAGCTAGGCGAACTGGGGCCAACGTCCTGACTTTC. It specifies CASSQARRTGANVLTF.

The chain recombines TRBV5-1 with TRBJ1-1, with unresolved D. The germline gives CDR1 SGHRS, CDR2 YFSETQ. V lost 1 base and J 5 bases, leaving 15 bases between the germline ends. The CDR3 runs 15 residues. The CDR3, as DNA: TGCGCCAGCAGCTTGTTTGACGAGACACCGACTGAAGCTTTCTTT. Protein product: CASSLFDETPTEAFF.

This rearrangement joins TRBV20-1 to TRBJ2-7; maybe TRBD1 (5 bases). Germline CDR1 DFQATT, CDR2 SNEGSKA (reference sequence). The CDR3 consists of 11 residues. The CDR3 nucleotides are TGCGCCATCAGGGTTTCCTACGAGCAGTACTTC. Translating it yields CAIRVSYEQYF.

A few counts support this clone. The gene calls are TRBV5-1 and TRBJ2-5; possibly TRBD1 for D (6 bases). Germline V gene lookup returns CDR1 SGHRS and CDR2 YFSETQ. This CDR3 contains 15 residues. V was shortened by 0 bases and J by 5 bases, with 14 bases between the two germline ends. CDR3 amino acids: CASSLGATQGETQYF. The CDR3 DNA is TGCGCCAGCAGCTTGGGGGCTACTCAGGGGGAGACCCAGTACTTC. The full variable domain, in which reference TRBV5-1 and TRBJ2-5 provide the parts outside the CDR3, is KAGVTQTPRYLIKTRGQQVTLSCSPISGHRSVSWYQQTPGQGLQFLFEYFSETQRNKGNFPGRFSGRQFSNSRSEMNVSTLELGDSALYLCASSLGATQGETQYFGPGTRLLVL.

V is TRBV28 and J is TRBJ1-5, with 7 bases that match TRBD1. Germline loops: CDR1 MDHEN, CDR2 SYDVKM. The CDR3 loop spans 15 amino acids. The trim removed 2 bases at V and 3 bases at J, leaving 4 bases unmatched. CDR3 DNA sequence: TGTGCCAGCAGTTTAGGGGGACAGAACAATCAGCCCCAGCATTTT. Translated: CASSLGGQNNQPQHF.

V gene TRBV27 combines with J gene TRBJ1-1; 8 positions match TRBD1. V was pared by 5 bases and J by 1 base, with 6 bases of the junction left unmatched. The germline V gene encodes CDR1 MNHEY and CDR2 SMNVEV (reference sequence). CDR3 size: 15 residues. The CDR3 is CASSGRQGKNTEAFF. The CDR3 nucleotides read TGTGCCAGCAGTGGAAGACAGGGGAAGAACACTGAAGCTTTCTTT.

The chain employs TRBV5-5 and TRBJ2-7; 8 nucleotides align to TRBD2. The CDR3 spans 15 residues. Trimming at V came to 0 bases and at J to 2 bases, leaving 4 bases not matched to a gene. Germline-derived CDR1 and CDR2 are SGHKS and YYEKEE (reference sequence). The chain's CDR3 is CASSLGGRTTYEQYF. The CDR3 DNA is TGTGCCAGCAGCTTGGGCGGGAGGACCACCTACGAGCAGTACTTC.

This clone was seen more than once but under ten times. The CDR3 DNA sequence: TGTGCCTGGAGCCCCGCCCCCAGGCTAGCGGTCACCTACGAGCAGTACTTC. It is translated as CAWSPAPRLAVTYEQYF. The rearrangement links TRBV30 to TRBJ2-7, with 7 bases fitting TRBD2. Germline loops: CDR1 GTSNPN, CDR2 SVGIG (reference sequence). The length of the CDR3 is 17 residues. Trimming took 3 bases from V and 2 from J; bases not matched to a gene: 16. Using reference TRBV30 and TRBJ2-7 for the parts outside the CDR3, the full variable domain is SQTIHQWPATLVQPVGSPLSLECTVEGTSNPNLYWYRQAAGRGLQLLFYSVGIGQISSEVPQNLSASRPQDRQFILSSKKLLLSDSGFYLCAWSPAPRLAVTYEQYFGPGTRLTVT.

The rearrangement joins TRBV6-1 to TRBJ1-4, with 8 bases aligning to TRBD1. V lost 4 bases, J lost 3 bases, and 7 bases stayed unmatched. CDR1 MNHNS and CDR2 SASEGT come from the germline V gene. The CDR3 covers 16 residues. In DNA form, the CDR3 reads TGTGCCAGCAGTGCCGGGACAGGCGTTTCTAATGAAAAACTGTTTTTT. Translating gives CASSAGTGVSNEKLFF.

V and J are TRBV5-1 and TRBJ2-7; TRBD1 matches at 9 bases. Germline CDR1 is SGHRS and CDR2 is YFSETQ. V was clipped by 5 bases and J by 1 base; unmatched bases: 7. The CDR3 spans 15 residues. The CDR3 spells CASSLETGGSYEQYF. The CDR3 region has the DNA TGCGCCAGCAGTTTAGAGACAGGGGGGTCCTACGAGCAGTACTTC.

DNA of the CDR3: TGTGCCTGGAGTTCAGGACAGGGGATCCTCCCTGGGTACTTC. This gives the protein CAWSSGQGILPGYF. This chain uses TRBV30 with TRBJ2-7; TRBD1 agrees at 9 bases. Germline-derived CDR1 and CDR2 are GTSNPN and SVGIG (reference sequence). The CDR3 is made up of 14 amino acids. V lost 2 bases and J lost 12; bases outside the gene matches: 14. Looking up the rest from reference TRBV30 and TRBJ2-7 gives the full variable domain: SQTIHQWPATLVQPVGSPLSLECTVEGTSNPNLYWYRQAAGRGLQLLFYSVGIGQISSEVPQNLSASRPQDRQFILSSKKLLLSDSGFYLCAWSSGQGILPGYFGPGTRLTVT.

The CDR3 region has the DNA TGTGCCAGCAGCTTGGATCTAATTCCCCCTACAGGCTACAATGAGCAGTTCTTC. Translation: CASSLDLIPPTGYNEQFF. This chain links TRBV5-8 with TRBJ2-1, with D possibly being TRBD1 (5 bases). Germline assignment: CDR1 SGHTS and CDR2 YDEGEE. V lost 0 bases and J 3 bases, leaving 19 bases between the germline ends. The length of the CDR3 is 18 residues.

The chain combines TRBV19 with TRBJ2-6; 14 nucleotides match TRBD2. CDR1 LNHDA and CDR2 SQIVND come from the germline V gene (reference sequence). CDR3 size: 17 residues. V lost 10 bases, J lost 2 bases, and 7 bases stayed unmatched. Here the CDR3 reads CATTGLAGDAGANVLTF. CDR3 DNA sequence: TGTGCCACTACGGGACTAGCGGGAGATGCTGGGGCCAACGTCCTGACTTTC.

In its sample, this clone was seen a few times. Here the CDR3 DNA reads TGTGCCAGCAGTGTCGTAGGGACTAGCGGGAATGAGCAGTTCTTC. The encoded protein is CASSVVGTSGNEQFF. The rearrangement joins TRBV6-5 to TRBJ2-1; 12 positions match TRBD2. CDR3 length equals 15 residues. CDR1 is MNHEY, CDR2 SVGAGI, per germline. The V gene end was trimmed by 5 bases and the J gene end by 7 bases; junction bases not matched to a gene: 6.

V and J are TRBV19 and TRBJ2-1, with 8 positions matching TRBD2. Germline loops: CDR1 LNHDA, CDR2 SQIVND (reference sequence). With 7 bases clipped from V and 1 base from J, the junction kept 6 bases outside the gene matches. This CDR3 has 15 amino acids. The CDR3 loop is CASKLVAGSYNEQFF. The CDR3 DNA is TGTGCCAGTAAACTAGTAGCGGGATCCTACAATGAGCAGTTCTTC.